This T cell receptor (beta chain) appears in the sequencing data of a study of CD8+CD57+ T cells in acquired aplastic anemia. Study overall: Sorting CD4+ and CD8+ cells gave DNA averaging about 3.3 ug.

Trimming shortened V by 5 bases and J by 5 bases, and 10 bases separated the two germline ends. Germline V gives CDR1 SGHTA, CDR2 FQGNSA. The CDR3 contains 13 residues. Regarding the study as a whole: Patients shared some 30 CD8+ CDR3 sequences with controls.

In regard to this clonotype: The antigen is not known.

CD8+CD57+ cell expansion had been shown by flow cytometry in patients chosen for sequencing. Researchers used genomic DNA as the template to profile TCR beta VDJ and CDR3. TCRdb called the reads again in MiXCR, with one record for every CDR3 protein. The top ten clones hold about 9.7% of a sample with some 200,000 distinct CDR3 sequences, 40% to 55% of them seen once. The sequence was collected from a human donor with aplastic anemia. The sample comprised sorted CD4+, CD8+, or CD8+CD57+ T cells (not recorded which) from PBMCs. This rearrangement joins TRBV7-2 to TRBJ1-5; no definite D call. Written as DNA, the CDR3 is TGTGCCAGCAGCCAAGAACGCGATCAGCCCCAGCATTTT. Its protein is CASSQERDQPQHF.